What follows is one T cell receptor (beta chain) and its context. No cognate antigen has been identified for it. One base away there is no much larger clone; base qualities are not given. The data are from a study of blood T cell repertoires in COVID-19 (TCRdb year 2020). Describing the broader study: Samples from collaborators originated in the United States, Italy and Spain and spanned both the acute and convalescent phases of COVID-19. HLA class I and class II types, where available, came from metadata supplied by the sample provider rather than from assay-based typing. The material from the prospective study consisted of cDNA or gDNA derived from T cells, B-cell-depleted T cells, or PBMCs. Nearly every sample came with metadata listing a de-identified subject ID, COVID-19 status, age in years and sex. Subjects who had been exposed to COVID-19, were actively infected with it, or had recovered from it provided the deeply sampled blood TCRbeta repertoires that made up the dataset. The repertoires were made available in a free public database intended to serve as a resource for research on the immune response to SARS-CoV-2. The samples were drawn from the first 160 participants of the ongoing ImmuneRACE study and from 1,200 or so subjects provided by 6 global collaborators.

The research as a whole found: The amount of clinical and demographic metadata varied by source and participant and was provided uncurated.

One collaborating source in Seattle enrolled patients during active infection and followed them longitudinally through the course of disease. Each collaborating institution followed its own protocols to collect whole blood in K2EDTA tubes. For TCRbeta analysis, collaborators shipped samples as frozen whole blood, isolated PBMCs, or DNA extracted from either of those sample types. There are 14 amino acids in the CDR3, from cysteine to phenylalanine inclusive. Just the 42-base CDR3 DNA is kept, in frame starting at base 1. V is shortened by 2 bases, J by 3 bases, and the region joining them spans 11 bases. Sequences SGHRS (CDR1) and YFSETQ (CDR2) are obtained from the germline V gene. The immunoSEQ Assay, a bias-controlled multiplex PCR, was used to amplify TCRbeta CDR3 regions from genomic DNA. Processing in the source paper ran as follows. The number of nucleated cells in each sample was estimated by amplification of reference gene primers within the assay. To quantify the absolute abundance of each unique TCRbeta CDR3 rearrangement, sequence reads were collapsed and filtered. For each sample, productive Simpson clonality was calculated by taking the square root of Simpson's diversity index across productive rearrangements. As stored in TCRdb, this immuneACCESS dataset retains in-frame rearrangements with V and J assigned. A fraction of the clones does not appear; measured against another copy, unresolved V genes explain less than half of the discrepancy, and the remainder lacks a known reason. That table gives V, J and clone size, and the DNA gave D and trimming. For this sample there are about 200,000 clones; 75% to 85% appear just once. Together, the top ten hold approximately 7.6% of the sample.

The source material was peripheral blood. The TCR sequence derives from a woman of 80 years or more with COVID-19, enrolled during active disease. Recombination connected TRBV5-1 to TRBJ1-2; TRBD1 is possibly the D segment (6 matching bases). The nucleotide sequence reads TGCGCCAGCAGCTTAACGACAGGAGACTATGGCTACACCTTC. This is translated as CASSLTTGDYGYTF.